The 5 T cell receptor beta chains below were found in one sample sequenced in a study of early stage breast cancer tumors. The repertoire was sequenced with immunoSEQ multiplex PCR; TCRdb's copy has only in-frame clones and lacks some. Counted here are about 72,000 clones, approximately 80% occurring once; the ten biggest clones make up 3.5%. The sequenced material came from blood. The receptors here all came from a person in their sixties with breast cancer.

V and J are TRBV28 and TRBJ1-5; 8 bases match TRBD1. Germline CDR1 and CDR2: MDHEN and SYDVKM. The CDR3 runs 16 residues. With V trimmed by 7 bases and J by 5 bases, 13 bases remained unmatched. The DNA of the CDR3 is TGTGCCAGCACCATCAGACAGGGGATGGCAGATCAGCCCCAGCATTTT. Translating it yields CASTIRQGMADQPQHF.

The chain carries TRBV30 and TRBJ2-1; D is undetermined. CDR3 length equals 13 residues. V was clipped by 4 bases and J by 0 bases, with 7 bases between them. Germline loops: CDR1 GTSNPN, CDR2 SVGIG (reference sequence). The CDR3 region is CAWTTLSYNEQFF. The CDR3 bases are TGTGCCTGGACTACCCTCTCCTACAATGAGCAGTTCTTC.

This chain connects TRBV5-1 to TRBJ2-3, with 8 nucleotides matching TRBD2. Germline V CDR1 and CDR2: SGHRS, YFSETQ. The ends lost 3 bases at V and 9 bases at J; junction bases unmatched: 3. This CDR3 comprises 12 residues. The CDR3 sequence: CASSYGGATQYF. The DNA for the CDR3 is TGCGCCAGCAGCTACGGGGGGGCCACGCAGTATTTT.

V and J are TRBV4-3 and TRBJ1-1; D is undetermined. CDR3 length: 14 amino acids. Trimming left V 1 base short and J 3 bases short, with 9 bases between. Germline V gives CDR1 LGHNA, CDR2 YSLEER. The CDR3 here is CASSQGRRDTEAFF. In DNA, the CDR3 is TGCGCCAGCAGCCAAGGCAGGCGCGACACTGAAGCTTTCTTT.

The genes are TRBV28 and TRBJ2-5, with D hard to call. The CDR3 is 12 residues long. Trimming pared 5 bases from V and 1 base from J, leaving 5 bases between. Per the germline V gene, CDR1 is MDHEN and CDR2 is SYDVKM. In DNA form, the CDR3 reads TGTGCCAGCAGTCCCCCCCAAGAGACCCAGTACTTC. Residues: CASSPPQETQYF.